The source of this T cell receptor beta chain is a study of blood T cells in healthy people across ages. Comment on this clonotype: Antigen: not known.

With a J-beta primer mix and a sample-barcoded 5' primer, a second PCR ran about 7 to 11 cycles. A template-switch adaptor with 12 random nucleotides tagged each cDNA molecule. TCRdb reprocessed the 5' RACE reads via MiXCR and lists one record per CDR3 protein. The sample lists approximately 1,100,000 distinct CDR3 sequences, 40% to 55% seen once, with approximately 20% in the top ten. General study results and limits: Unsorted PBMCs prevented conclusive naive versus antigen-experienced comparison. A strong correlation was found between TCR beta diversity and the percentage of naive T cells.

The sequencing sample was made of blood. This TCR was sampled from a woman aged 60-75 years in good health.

The CDR3 spells CASTSDPYEQYF. For the CDR3, the DNA is TGTGCCAGCACTAGCGACCCCTACGAGCAGTACTTC. The chain has TRBV6-1 and TRBJ2-4; TRBD2 might be the D (6 bases). The J call may be wrong; the DNA end is better matched by TRBJ2-7. The CDR3 runs 12 residues. From germline, CDR1 is MNHNS and CDR2 SASEGT.